Presented here are 8 T cell receptor beta chains from one specimen sequenced in a study of Graves' ophthalmopathy and Graves' hyperthyroidism. The sequenced template was RNA, covering the TCR beta CDR3 region. The workflow started with a first-round RT-PCR run with HTBI primers and then moved on to a second-round multiplex PCR. In TCRdb, the multiplex PCR reads were re-called with MiXCR into one record per CDR3 protein. The sample includes almost 400,000 distinct CDR3 sequences, roughly 18% seen only once; the top ten take 1.5% to 2%. The sequencing sample was made of peripheral blood. All receptors come from a young woman with Graves' ophthalmopathy.

This clonotype has ten or more counts. V and J are TRBV27 and TRBJ1-1; maybe TRBD1 (5 bases). CDR3 length equals 16 residues. In germline, CDR1 is MNHEY, CDR2 SMNVEV (reference sequence). V gave up 0 bases and J gave up 4 bases, with 15 bases separating them. CDR3 DNA sequence: TGTGCCAGCAGTTTATCGGGGACGGAGAGAGGCACTGAAGCTTTCTTT. Amino acids: CASSLSGTERGTEAFF.

This clonotype came up many times. The chain has TRBV20-1 and TRBJ2-2; tentative D call: TRBD2 (6 bases). The CDR3 extends over 14 amino acids. The germline CDR1 and CDR2 sequences are DFQATT and SNEGSKA (reference sequence). Trimming took off 0 bases at V and 8 bases at J, with 13 bases between the two ends. CDR3 DNA sequence: TGCAGTGCTAGAGATTGGGGGGTGGTTGGGGAGCTGTTTTTT. This encodes CSARDWGVVGELFF.

The chain employs TRBV28 and TRBJ1-2; 8 bases are a match to TRBD1. Germline trimming cut 4 bases from V and 6 bases from J; bases unmatched to any gene: 10. There are 15 residues in the CDR3. Per germline, CDR1 MDHEN and CDR2 SYDVKM. CDR3 amino acids: CASSYEGRGLNGYTF. CDR3 nucleotides: TGTGCCAGCAGTTACGAAGGCAGGGGGCTAAATGGCTACACCTTC.

This clonotype was observed many times. The V and J genes are TRBV10-3 and TRBJ2-7, with D tentatively TRBD1 (7 bases). The CDR3 consists of 13 residues. Germline-derived CDR1 and CDR2 are ENHRY and SYGVKD. Deletions cut 6 bases from V and 4 bases from J, with 13 bases between. This chain's CDR3 is CAIRQGRSYEQYF. The CDR3 DNA is TGTGCCATCAGACAGGGGAGGTCTTACGAGCAGTACTTC.

This clonotype occurred many times. V and J are TRBV6-1 and TRBJ2-7, with 7 bases that match TRBD1. The trim removed 6 bases at V and 2 bases at J, leaving 7 bases unmatched. Germline-derived CDR1 and CDR2 are MNHNS and SASEGT. There are 14 residues in the CDR3. The chain's CDR3 is CASRWVQGTYEQYF. CDR3 coding DNA: TGTGCCAGCAGATGGGTACAGGGGACCTACGAGCAGTACTTC.

This clonotype was picked up many times. The V gene is TRBV5-1, the J gene TRBJ2-7; D possibly corresponds to TRBD2 (5 bases). Deletions cut 2 bases from V and 4 bases from J, with 13 bases between. Germline assignment: CDR1 SGHRS and CDR2 YFSETQ. The CDR3 covers 14 residues. The chain's CDR3 is CASSLLPERYEQYF. CDR3 coding DNA: TGCGCCAGCAGCTTACTGCCCGAGCGGTACGAGCAGTACTTC.

This clonotype has a count of ten or more. The chain links TRBV20-1 to TRBJ2-5; the match to TRBD2 covers 14 bases. Germline CDR1 and CDR2: DFQATT and SNEGSKA (reference sequence). J lost 2 bases, V lost 0 bases, and 8 bases had no gene match. The CDR3 runs 18 residues. CDR3 amino acids: CSARDGGLAGVSQETQYF. The DNA of the CDR3 is TGCAGTGCTAGAGATGGGGGACTAGCGGGAGTGAGTCAAGAGACCCAGTACTTC.

This clonotype came up many times. CDR3 sequence reads: CASRAPDTYGYTF. The CDR3 DNA follows: TGTGCCAGCAGGGCGCCCGATACCTATGGCTACACCTTC. The rearrangement uses TRBV28 and TRBJ1-2; D is ambiguous. V was pared by 6 bases and J by 4 bases, with 12 bases between. Per germline, CDR1 MDHEN and CDR2 SYDVKM. The CDR3 runs 13 residues.